These 4 T cell receptor beta chains share one sample of origin, sequenced in a study of control samples from healthy donors and cancer patients (dated by TCRdb to 2020 to 2021). Libraries were built with the immunoSEQ multiplex PCR assay. This immuneACCESS table, as held by TCRdb, lists in-frame sequences with V and J called but not all clones. Of the missing ones, under half trace to an unresolved V gene in checked studies; the others have no known cause. The table for this sample lists roughly 52,000 clones; approximately 95% of them were counted only once. The ten largest account for about 2% of the sample. Source material: blood. Source of these receptors: a woman under 40 in good health.

This clone was detected once. The V call is TRBV6-1, the J call TRBJ1-2, with TRBD1 as a possible D gene (5 bases). Germline lookup yields CDR1 MNHNS and CDR2 SASEGT. The CDR3 extends over 12 amino acids. V lost 7 bases, J lost 4 bases, and 10 bases lay in between. The CDR3 is CASTDSLYGYTF. The CDR3 bases are TGTGCCAGCACCGACAGTCTCTATGGCTACACCTTC.

CDR3 residues: CAPRRLVAYEQYF. CDR3 in DNA: TGTGCCCCCCGGAGACTAGTAGCTTACGAGCAGTACTTC. This sequence joins TRBV19 and TRBJ2-7; tentative D call: TRBD2 (6 bases). The germline CDR1 and CDR2 sequences are LNHDA and SQIVND (reference sequence). V lost 11 bases to trimming and J lost 4 bases, with 18 bases between them. The CDR3 is made up of 13 amino acids.

This clone appeared a single time. J is TRBJ2-2 and V is TRBV12-3 or TRBV12-4; D call uncertain. This CDR3 has 13 amino acids. Trimming took 6 bases from V and 0 from J, leaving 5 bases between them. DNA for the CDR3: TGTGCCAGCAGGGGCCCGAACACCGGGGAGCTGTTTTTT. Its protein is CASRGPNTGELFF.

The rearrangement links TRBV7-2 to TRBJ2-7; D is ambiguous. The V gene lost 5 bases and the J gene lost 5 bases, with 7 bases spanning the gap. This CDR3 has 11 residues. CDR1 is SGHTA, CDR2 FQGNSA, per germline. As DNA, the CDR3 is TGTGCCAGCAGCGAAGGGAACGAGCAGTACTTC. Translation gives CASSEGNEQYF.